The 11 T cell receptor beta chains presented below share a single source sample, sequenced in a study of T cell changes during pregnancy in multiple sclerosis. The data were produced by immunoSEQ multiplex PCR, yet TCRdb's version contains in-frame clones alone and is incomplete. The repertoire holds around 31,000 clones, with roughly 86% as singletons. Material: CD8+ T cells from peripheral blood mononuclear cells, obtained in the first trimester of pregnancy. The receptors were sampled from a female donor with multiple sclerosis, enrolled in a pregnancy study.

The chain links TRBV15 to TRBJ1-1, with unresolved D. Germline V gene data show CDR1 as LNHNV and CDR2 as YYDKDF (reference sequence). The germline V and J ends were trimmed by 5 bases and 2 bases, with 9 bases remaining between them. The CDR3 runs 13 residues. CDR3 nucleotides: TGTGCCACCAGCGACCGGGGAAACACTGAAGCTTTCTTT. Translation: CATSDRGNTEAFF.

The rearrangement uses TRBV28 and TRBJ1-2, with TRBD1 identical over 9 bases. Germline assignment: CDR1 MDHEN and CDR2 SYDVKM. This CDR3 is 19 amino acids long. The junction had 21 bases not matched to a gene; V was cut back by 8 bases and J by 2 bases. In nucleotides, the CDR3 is TGTGCCAGCTCCCCCACCGGGACAGGGCGCTTTTTTTCGAACTATGGCTACACCTTC. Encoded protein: CASSPTGTGRFFSNYGYTF.

In DNA, the CDR3 is TGTGCCAGCAGCGTAAGATCTTTCCCCCTCGGGGAGACCCAGTACTTC. Residues: CASSVRSFPLGETQYF. The chain joins TRBV7-2 to TRBJ2-5; D unclear. Trimming removed 5 bases at V and 5 bases at J, with 21 bases between. This CDR3 spans 16 amino acids. The germline V gene has CDR1 SGHTA and CDR2 FQGNSA.

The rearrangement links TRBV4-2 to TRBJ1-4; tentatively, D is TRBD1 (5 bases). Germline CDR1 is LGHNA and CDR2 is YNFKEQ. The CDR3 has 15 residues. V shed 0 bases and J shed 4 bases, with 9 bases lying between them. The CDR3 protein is CASSQDGALNEKLFF. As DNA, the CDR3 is TGTGCCAGCAGCCAAGATGGGGCCCTTAATGAAAAACTGTTTTTT.

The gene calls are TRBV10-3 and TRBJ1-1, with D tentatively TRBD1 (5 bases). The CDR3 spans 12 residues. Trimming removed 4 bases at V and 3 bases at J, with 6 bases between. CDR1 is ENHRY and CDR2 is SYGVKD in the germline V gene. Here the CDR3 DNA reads TGTGCCATCAGTGTAGGGGACACTGAAGCTTTCTTT. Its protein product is CAISVGDTEAFF.

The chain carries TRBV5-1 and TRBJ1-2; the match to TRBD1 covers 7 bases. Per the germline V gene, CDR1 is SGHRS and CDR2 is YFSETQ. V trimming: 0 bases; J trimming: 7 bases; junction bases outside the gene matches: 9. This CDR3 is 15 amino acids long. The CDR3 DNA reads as TGCGCCAGCAGCTTGGAGGAGGGGGCGCGTCTTGGCTACACCTTC. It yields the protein CASSLEEGARLGYTF.

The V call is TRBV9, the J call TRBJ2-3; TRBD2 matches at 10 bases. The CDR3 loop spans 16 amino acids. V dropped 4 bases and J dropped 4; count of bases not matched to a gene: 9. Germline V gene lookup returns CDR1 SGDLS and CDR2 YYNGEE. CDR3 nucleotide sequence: TGTGCCAGCAGCACAACCGGGACTAGCGACCCAGATACGCAGTATTTT. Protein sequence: CASSTTGTSDPDTQYF.

CDR3 region: CASSQIAGGYYEQYF. The CDR3 DNA is TGTGCCAGCAGTCAAATAGCGGGAGGGTACTACGAGCAGTACTTC. The J gene is TRBJ2-7, the V gene TRBV6-5; 11 bases align to TRBD2. CDR1 is MNHEY and CDR2 is SVGAGI in the germline V gene. The CDR3 extends over 15 amino acids. V shed 5 bases and J 3 bases; nucleotides not matched to a gene: 6.

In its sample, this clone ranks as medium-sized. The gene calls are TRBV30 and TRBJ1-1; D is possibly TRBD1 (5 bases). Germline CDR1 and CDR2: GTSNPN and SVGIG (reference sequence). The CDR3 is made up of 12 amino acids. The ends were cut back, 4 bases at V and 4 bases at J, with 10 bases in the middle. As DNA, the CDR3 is TGTGCCTGGAACGGGGGGGGCACTGAAGCTTTCTTT. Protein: CAWNGGGTEAFF.

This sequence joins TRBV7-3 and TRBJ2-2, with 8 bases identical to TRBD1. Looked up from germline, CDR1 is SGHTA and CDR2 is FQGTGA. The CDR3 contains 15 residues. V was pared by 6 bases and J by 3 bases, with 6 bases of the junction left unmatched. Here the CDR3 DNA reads TGTGCCAGCAGTCCCTCAGGGGGCTACACCGGGGAGCTGTTTTTT. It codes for CASSPSGGYTGELFF.

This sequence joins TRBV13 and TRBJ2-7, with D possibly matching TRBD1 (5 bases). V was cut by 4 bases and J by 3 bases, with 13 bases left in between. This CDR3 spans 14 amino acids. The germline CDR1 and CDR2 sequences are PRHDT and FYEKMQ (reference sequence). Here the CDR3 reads CASSSRRGSYEQYF. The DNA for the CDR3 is TGTGCCAGCAGCTCAAGAAGGGGAAGCTACGAGCAGTACTTC.